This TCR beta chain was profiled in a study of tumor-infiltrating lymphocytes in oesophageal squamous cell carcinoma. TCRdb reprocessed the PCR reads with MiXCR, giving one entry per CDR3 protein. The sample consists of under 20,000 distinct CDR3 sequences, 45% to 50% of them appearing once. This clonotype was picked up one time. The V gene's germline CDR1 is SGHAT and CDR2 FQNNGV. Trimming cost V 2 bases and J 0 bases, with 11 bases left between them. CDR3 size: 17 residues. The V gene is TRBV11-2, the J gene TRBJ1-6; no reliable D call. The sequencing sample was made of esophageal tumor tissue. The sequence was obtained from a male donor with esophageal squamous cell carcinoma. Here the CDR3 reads CASSLNDYPSYNSPLHF. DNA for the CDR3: TGTGCCAGCAGCTTAAACGACTACCCCTCCTATAATTCACCCCTCCACTTT.